Each of the 10 T cell receptor beta chains below was sequenced from the same sample in a study of post-analysis software for immune sequencing data. Points from the study as a whole: When patients were compared with controls, a handful of TRBV segments were more frequent, TRBV5-6, TRBV5-1 and TRBV20-1 among them.

Tagging with unique molecular identifiers was a feature of the TCR beta cDNA libraries. MiXCR, applied by TCRdb to the PCR reads, yields one record per CDR3 protein. The table has roughly 620,000 distinct CDR3 sequences, about 44% seen once. Their cognate antigens are unknown. The specimen was blood. Every receptor here comes from a girl aged 10-17 years with multiple sclerosis.

The chain links TRBV6-2 or TRBV6-3 to TRBJ1-5, with no clear D. Trimming removed 5 bases from V and 1 base from J, with 12 bases in between. Germline-derived CDR1 and CDR2 are MNHEY and SVGEGT. This CDR3 spans 15 amino acids. The CDR3 region is CASSLKDWSNQPQHF. CDR3 coding DNA: TGTGCCAGCAGTCTAAAGGATTGGAGCAATCAGCCCCAGCATTTT.

V and J are TRBV12-3 or TRBV12-4 and TRBJ2-5; TRBD2 matches 14 bases. The last part of the DNA fits TRBJ2-7 better; the J call may be wrong. The CDR3 sequence is 17 residues long. The CDR3 region has the DNA TGTGCCAGCAGTTGGGGACTAGCGGGAGACAGTACCTACGAGCAGTACTTC. This encodes CASSWGLAGDSTYEQYF.

The chain is built from TRBV18 and TRBJ2-7; 8 positions match TRBD1. V dropped 3 bases and J dropped 5; count of bases not matched to a gene: 3. Germline V gene sequence: CDR1 KGHSH, CDR2 LQKENI. The CDR3 loop spans 13 amino acids. The CDR3 DNA sequence: TGTGCCAGCTCACCGGACAGGGACCACGAGCAGTACTTC. Translation gives CASSPDRDHEQYF. The variable domain in full, with the rest retrieved from reference TRBV18 and TRBJ2-7, is NAGVMQNPRHLVRRRGQEARLRCSPMKGHSHVYWYRQLPEEGLKFMVYLQKENIIDESGMPKERFSAEFPKEGPSILRIQQVVRGDSAAYFCASSPDRDHEQYFGPGTRLTVT.

This clonotype has just a few counts. The chain joins TRBV7-9 to TRBJ2-7; TRBD2 is a possible D gene (5 bases). CDR1 is SEHNR, CDR2 FQNEAQ, per germline (reference sequence). Trimming stripped 5 bases from V and 5 bases from J, with 13 bases between. The CDR3 is 13 amino acids. DNA for the CDR3: TGTGCCAGCAGCCCCGGGGTAGCAGACGAGCAGTACTTC. It codes for CASSPGVADEQYF.

V and J are TRBV20-1 and TRBJ1-5; TRBD1 is a possible D gene (5 bases). With 1 base removed from V and 7 bases from J, the gap between germline ends came to 14 bases. The CDR3 extends over 14 amino acids. Germline V gives CDR1 DFQATT, CDR2 SNEGSKA (reference sequence). The CDR3 loop reads CSARGGAASQPQHF. In DNA, the CDR3 is TGCAGTGCTAGAGGTGGGGCGGCGAGCCAGCCCCAGCATTTT.

The rearrangement uses TRBV4-1 and TRBJ2-7, with D perhaps TRBD2 (6 bases). CDR3 size: 13 residues. Germline V gene lookup returns CDR1 MGHRA and CDR2 YSYEKL. V shed 0 bases and J shed 7 bases, with 10 bases lying between them. CDR3: CASSQDVGREQYF. CDR3 nucleotides: TGCGCCAGCAGCCAAGATGTGGGGAGGGAGCAGTACTTC.

The gene calls are TRBV4-1 and TRBJ2-7; D might be TRBD1 (6 bases). The CDR3 sequence is 14 residues long. Germline-derived CDR1 and CDR2 are MGHRA and YSYEKL. Trimming took 4 bases from V and 0 from J, leaving 10 bases between them. CDR3 sequence: CASSRPDSSYEQYF. The CDR3 bases are TGCGCCAGCAGCCGCCCGGACAGCTCCTACGAGCAGTACTTC.

The chain carries TRBV2 and TRBJ2-1; 11 bases are a match to TRBD2. The CDR3 totals 17 residues. J lost 0 bases, V lost 8 bases, and 9 bases had no gene match. Germline CDR1 reads SNHLY; CDR2 reads FYNNEI. CDR3 amino acids: CASLGLAGLLSYNEQFF. CDR3 DNA: TGTGCCAGCCTAGGACTAGCGGGCTTACTCTCCTACAATGAGCAGTTCTTC. The full variable domain, completed using reference TRBV2 and TRBJ2-1, is EPEVTQTPSHQVTQMGQEVILRCVPISNHLYFYWYRQILGQKVEFLVSFYNNEISEKSEIFDDQFSVERPDGSNFTLKIRSTKLEDSAMYFCASLGLAGLLSYNEQFFGPGTRLTVL.

The chain employs TRBV11-1 and TRBJ2-1; TRBD2 aligns across 13 bases. CDR1 and CDR2 (germline): SGHAT, FQDESV (reference sequence). The CDR3 length is 16 residues. V dropped 4 bases and J dropped 9; count of bases not matched to a gene: 9. The CDR3 DNA reads as TGTGCCAGCAGCTCGCCGACTAGCGGGAGGCCGGGTGAGCAGTTCTTC. The encoded protein is CASSSPTSGRPGEQFF. Looking up the rest from reference TRBV11-1 and TRBJ2-1 gives the full variable domain: EAEVAQSPRYKITEKSQAVAFWCDPISGHATLYWYRQILGQGPELLVQFQDESVVDDSQLPKDRFSAERLKGVDSTLKIQPAELGDSAMYLCASSSPTSGRPGEQFFGPGTRLTVL.

CDR3 DNA: TGTGCCAGCACATCAGACAGCTATTACGAGCAGTACTTC. It is translated as CASTSDSYYEQYF. The rearrangement joins TRBV7-2 to TRBJ2-5, with a weak D call TRBD1 (5 bases). The DNA end is a closer match to TRBJ2-7, so the J assignment may be wrong. The CDR3 sequence is 13 residues long. Germline loops: CDR1 SGHTA, CDR2 FQGNSA.